This T cell receptor (beta chain) was captured in a study of cytomegalovirus exposure and HLA in healthy donors. 60 Vbeta and 13 Jbeta primers were used in PCR. The assay was immunoSEQ multiplex PCR, and TCRdb's table has in-frame clones only and misses some. The sample includes about 160,000 clones, more than 75% of them seen just once. On this clone: Its target is unknown.

Study results and limitations: The records held CMV serostatus as the only immune exposure information. A previous analysis found most TCR beta V segments productive roughly 90% or roughly 30% of the time. The study labeled 180 or so TCR beta chains cytomegalovirus-associated. According to a later analysis, most TCR beta chains associated with CMV appeared HLA-restricted.

This CDR3 has 14 residues. Germline lookup yields CDR1 LNHDA and CDR2 SQIVND (reference sequence). V was clipped by 1 base and J by 7 bases, with 11 bases between them. Source material: PBMCs. This chain links TRBV19 with TRBJ1-5; the D is unclear. The TCR sequence derives from a man aged 18 to 29 in good health and CMV-seropositive. Here the CDR3 reads CASSIVGGNQPQHF. CDR3 in DNA: TGTGCCAGTAGTATAGTAGGAGGGAACCAGCCCCAGCATTTT.